The rows below give T cell receptor beta chains drawn from one sample of a study of human T cells and chemical hapten exposure. Using its own MiXCR run on the RACE reads, TCRdb lists one record per CDR3 protein. The sample shows tens of thousands of distinct CDR3 sequences, roughly 12% of them seen only once. Sequencing was performed on whole blood, taken in connection with sensitization to the hapten diphenylcyclopropenone (DPC). The receptor set was obtained from a man aged 30 to 39 with alopecia areata. Some clones in this sample may be carry-over from other donors' samples. Each CDR3 is given with its conserved first and last residue. The D gene is left open where the match is weak. Expanded clones are given a class, and other clones once, few, many or no size at all.

d_call j_call v_call clone_size cdr3_nt cdr3_aa
NA TRBJ1-1 TRBV18 few TGTGCCAGCTCACAACAGTACAACACTGAAGCTTTCTTT CASSQQYNTEAFF
TRBD1 TRBJ1-1 TRBV11-1 NA TGTGCCAGCAGCTTAGGGAGGACAGGGTACACTGAAGCTTTCTTT CASSLGRTGYTEAFF
TRBD1 TRBJ2-7 TRBV12-3/TRBV12-4 NA TGTGCCAGCAGTTTAAGTCCGGGACAGTCCTACGAGCAGTACTTC CASSLSPGQSYEQYF
NA TRBJ2-3 TRBV29-1 few TGCAGCGTTGGGGCAGCAACTAGCACAGATACGCAGTATTTT CSVGAATSTDTQYF
NA TRBJ1-3 TRBV27 NA TGTGCCAGCAGTCCCCAGGGGCTGGCAGACACCATATATTTT CASSPQGLADTIYF
NA TRBJ2-2 TRBV7-6 many TGTGCCAGCAGCTTAGCCTCCAATGGGGGCACCGGGGAGCTGTTTTTT CASSLASNGGTGELFF
TRBD2 TRBJ2-1 TRBV20-1 many TGCAGTGCTAGAGATCTAGCGGGGGCCACGAGCTCCTACAATGAGCAGTTCTTC CSARDLAGATSSYNEQFF
TRBD1 TRBJ1-1 TRBV3-1 few TGTGCCAGCAGCCATCCCGGGACAGGCTACACTGAAGCTTTCTTT CASSHPGTGYTEAFF
TRBD1 TRBJ1-4 TRBV28 many TGTGCCAGCAGTACCTGGACAGGAGAGAACGAAAAACTGTTTTTT CASSTWTGENEKLFF
TRBD1 TRBJ1-6 TRBV10-3 few TGTGCCATCAGTTCGACAGGGATTAATTCACCCCTCCACTTT CAISSTGINSPLHF
TRBD1 TRBJ1-5 TRBV20-1 NA TGCAGTGCTACTCAGGGGGTCCAGCCCCAGCATTTT CSATQGVQPQHF
TRBD1 TRBJ1-5 TRBV28 many TGTGCCAGCAGTGGACAGGTTGAGCCCCAGCATTTT CASSGQVEPQHF
NA TRBJ2-7 TRBV12-3/TRBV12-4 NA TGTGCCAGCAGTTTTCAGAAAACCTACGAGCAGTACTTC CASSFQKTYEQYF
NA TRBJ2-7 TRBV12-3/TRBV12-4 many TGTGCCAGCAGTTTCGGGGTCTCCTTTGCCTACGAGCAGTACTTC CASSFGVSFAYEQYF
TRBD2 TRBJ2-7 TRBV4-3 NA TGCGCCAGCAGCCCCTCAAGAGCGGGGGGGACCGAGCAGTACTTC CASSPSRAGGTEQYF
NA TRBJ1-2 TRBV20-1 many TGCAGTGCTACGGACTATGGCTACACCTTC CSATDYGYTF
NA TRBJ2-3 TRBV6-1 few TGTGCCAGCAGTGAGAGGACGCTTCTCACAGATACGCAGTATTTT CASSERTLLTDTQYF
NA TRBJ2-7 TRBV29-1 many TGCAGCGTTACCGGCGGGACGGGGAGCTCCTACGAGCAGTACTTC CSVTGGTGSSYEQYF
NA TRBJ1-2 TRBV12-3/TRBV12-4 NA TGTGCCAGCAGTATGTCCCCACCGCACTATGGCTACACCTTC CASSMSPPHYGYTF
NA TRBJ1-6 TRBV5-4 many TGTGCCAGCAGCTTCGGCGGAATCCTCTCTAATAATTCACCCCTCCACTTT CASSFGGILSNNSPLHF
TRBD1 TRBJ2-1 TRBV15 NA TGTGCCACCAGCCCTACAAGGGACAGGGAATGGGACAATGAGCAGTTCTTC CATSPTRDREWDNEQFF
TRBD1 TRBJ2-1 TRBV7-9 many TGTGCCAGCAGCTCCGGACAGGGAGGTGAGGATGAGCAGTTCTTC CASSSGQGGEDEQFF
NA TRBJ1-1 TRBV12-3/TRBV12-4 NA TGTGCCAGCAGTTTAGCGGGAGTCCTGAGCACTGAAGCTTTCTTT CASSLAGVLSTEAFF
NA TRBJ1-2 TRBV10-3 NA TGTGCCATCAGTGAGTCGACGGCTTATGGCTACACCTTC CAISESTAYGYTF
TRBD1 TRBJ1-5 TRBV20-1 many TGCAGTGCCGGACAGGTAACGGCGAATCAGCCCCAGCATTTT CSAGQVTANQPQHF
NA TRBJ2-7 TRBV5-1 many TGCGCCAGCAGCTTGAGAAGGGTCCCTCCCGCCGAGCAGTACTTC CASSLRRVPPAEQYF
NA TRBJ2-7 TRBV11-2 many TGTGCCAGCAGCCCCACGGTTGGGGCGGACGAGCAGTACTTC CASSPTVGADEQYF
NA TRBJ2-1 TRBV24-1 many TGTGCCACCACTTCCGGCGGATACAATGAGCAGTTCTTC CATTSGGYNEQFF
NA TRBJ2-1 TRBV29-1 NA TGCAGCGTTGACTGGCGGGCCTACAATGAGCAGTTCTTC CSVDWRAYNEQFF